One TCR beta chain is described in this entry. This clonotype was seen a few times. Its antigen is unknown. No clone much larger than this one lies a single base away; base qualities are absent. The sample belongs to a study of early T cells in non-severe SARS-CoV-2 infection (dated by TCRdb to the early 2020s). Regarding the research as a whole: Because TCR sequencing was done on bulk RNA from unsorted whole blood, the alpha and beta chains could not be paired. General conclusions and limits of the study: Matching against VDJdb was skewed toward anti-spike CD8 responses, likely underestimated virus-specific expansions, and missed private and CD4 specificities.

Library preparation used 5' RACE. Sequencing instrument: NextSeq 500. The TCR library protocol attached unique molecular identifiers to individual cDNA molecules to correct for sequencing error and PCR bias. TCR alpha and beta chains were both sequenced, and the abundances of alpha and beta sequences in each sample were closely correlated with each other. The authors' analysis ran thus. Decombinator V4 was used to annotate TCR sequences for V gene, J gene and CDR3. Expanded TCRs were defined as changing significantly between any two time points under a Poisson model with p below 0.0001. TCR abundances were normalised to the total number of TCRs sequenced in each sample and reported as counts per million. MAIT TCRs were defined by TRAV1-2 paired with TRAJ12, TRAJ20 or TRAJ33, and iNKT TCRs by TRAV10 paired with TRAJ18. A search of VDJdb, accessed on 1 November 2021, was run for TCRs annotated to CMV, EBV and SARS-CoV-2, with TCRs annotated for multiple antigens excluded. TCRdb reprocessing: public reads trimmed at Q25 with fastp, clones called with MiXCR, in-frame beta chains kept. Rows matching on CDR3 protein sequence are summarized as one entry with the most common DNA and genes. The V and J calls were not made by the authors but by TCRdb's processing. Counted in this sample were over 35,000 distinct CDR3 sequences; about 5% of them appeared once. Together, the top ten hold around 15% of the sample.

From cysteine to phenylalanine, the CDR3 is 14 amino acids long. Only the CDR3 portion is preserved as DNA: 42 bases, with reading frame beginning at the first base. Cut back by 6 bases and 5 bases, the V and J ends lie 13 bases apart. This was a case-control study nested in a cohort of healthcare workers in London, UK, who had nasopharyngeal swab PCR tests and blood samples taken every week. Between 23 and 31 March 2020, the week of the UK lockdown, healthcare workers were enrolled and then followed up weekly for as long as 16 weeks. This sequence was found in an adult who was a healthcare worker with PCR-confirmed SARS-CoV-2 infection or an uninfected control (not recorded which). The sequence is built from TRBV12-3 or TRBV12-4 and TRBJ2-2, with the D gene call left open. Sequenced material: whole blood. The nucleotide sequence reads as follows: TGTGCCAGCAGACGAACCGGGTTAACCGGGGAGCTGTTTTTT. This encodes CASRRTGLTGELFF.